The T cell receptor beta chain under discussion was sequenced for a study of T cell responses to AZD1222 COVID-19 vaccine. Study conclusions and caveats: CD4 TCRs associated with vaccination spanned spike, dominating at 160-218 and 743-854. Spike-specific TCR breadth and depth both grew after two AZD1222 doses. Seropositive at baseline were only a handful of AZD1222 recipients. The donors showed a predominance of white British ancestry and of females, with possible underestimation of clonal diversity.

The V and J ends lost 0 bases and 4 bases respectively, with 12 bases between them. This CDR3 has 15 amino acids. Germline CDR1 reads SGDLS; CDR2 reads YYNGEE. This clone was recorded only once. Its antigen is currently unknown. The repertoire was sequenced with immunoSEQ multiplex PCR; TCRdb's copy has only in-frame clones and lacks some. The table shows some 100,000 clones, with roughly 86% occurring only once. The sample consisted of peripheral blood, taken 28 days after the second AZD1222 dose. The receptor's source is an adult who received the AZD1222 COVID-19 vaccine. This chain uses TRBV9 with TRBJ2-3; tentative D call: TRBD2 (7 bases). This CDR3 reads CASSVEGGVSDTQYF. In nucleotides, the CDR3 is TGTGCCAGCAGCGTAGAAGGGGGGGTTTCAGATACGCAGTATTTT.